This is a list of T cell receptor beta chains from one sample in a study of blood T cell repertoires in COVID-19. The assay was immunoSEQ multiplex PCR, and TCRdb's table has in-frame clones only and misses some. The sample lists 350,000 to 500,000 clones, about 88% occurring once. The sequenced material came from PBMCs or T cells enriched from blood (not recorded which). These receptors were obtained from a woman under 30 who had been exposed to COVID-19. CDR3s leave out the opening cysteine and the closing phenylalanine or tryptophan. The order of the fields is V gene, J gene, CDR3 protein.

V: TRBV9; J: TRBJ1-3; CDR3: ASSVGQPGNTIY
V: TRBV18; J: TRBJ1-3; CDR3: ASSPPTGDVVGNTIY
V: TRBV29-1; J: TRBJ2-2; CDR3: SVDRGRTGELF
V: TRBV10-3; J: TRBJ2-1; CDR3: AISITKRGTDNEQF
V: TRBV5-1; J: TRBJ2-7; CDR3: ASSSSLLQGSREQY
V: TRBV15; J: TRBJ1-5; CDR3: ATRKTGVGNQPQH
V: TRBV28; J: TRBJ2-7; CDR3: ASSLKVGAGSYEQY
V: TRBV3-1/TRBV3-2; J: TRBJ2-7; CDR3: ASRGSGRGTYEQY
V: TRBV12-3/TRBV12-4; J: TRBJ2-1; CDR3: ASSLTRDWQF
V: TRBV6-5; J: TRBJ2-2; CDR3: ASTERGGAGELF
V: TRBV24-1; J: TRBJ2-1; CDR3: ATSDPALSEQF
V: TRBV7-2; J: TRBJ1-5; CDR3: ASSLYNARNQPQH
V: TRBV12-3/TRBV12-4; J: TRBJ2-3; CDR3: ASGAQDTDTQY
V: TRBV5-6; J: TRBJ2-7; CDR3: ASSLALRQGVYEQY
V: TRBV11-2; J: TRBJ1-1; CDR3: ASSDAGDERAF
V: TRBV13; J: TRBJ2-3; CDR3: ASSLVRGVGPDTQY
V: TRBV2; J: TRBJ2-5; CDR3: ASLIGGQGGETQY
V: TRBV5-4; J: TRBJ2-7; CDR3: ASSRDRSFYEQY
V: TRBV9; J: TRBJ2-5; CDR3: ASSVGTVSGETQY
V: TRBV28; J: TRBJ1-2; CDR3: ASSTPTGSFNYGYT
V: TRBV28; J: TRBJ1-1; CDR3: ASREQGSSTEAF
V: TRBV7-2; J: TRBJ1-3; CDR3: ASSLSGPGNTIY
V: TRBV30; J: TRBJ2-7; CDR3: AYQGSPYEQY
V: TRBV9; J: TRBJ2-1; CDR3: ASSVSGGMTYNEQF
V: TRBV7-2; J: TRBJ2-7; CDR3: ASSDLAGGTYEQY
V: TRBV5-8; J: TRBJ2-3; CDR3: ASSATLAGVSTDTQY
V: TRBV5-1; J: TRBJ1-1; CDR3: ASSWGQLNTEAF
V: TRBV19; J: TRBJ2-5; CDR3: ASSIRGQGAQETQY
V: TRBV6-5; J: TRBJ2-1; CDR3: ASSYLRGPYNEQF
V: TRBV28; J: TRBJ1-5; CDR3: ASSGTLPNQPQH